Listed below are T cell receptor beta chains from one sample, sequenced in a study of identical twins. TCRdb redid the calling of the 5' RACE reads with MiXCR, one entry per CDR3 protein. The sample includes about 520,000 distinct CDR3 sequences, roughly a fifth of them seen just once. Separately, the same data were catalogued under a study of T cells expressing NK-cell markers.

Input material: CD4+ T cells sorted from blood. These receptors came from a woman aged 18 to 35 in good health. Both conserved end residues are trimmed from each CDR3. Fields, in order: V gene, clone size, D gene, CDR3 protein. The D gene is left open where the match is weak. Clone size appears in some rows only: once, few, many, or a class for an expanded clone.

v_call: TRBV12-3/TRBV12-4
clone_size: few
d_call: .
cdr3_aa: ASSQAKWVGGTEVF

v_call: TRBV6-5
clone_size: few
d_call: TRBD2
cdr3_aa: ASSYVAGVTGELF

v_call: TRBV5-1
clone_size: few
d_call: TRBD2
cdr3_aa: ASSLSSGGTYEQY

v_call: TRBV12-3/TRBV12-4
clone_size: .
d_call: TRBD2
cdr3_aa: ASSPNRGRSYEQY

v_call: TRBV27
clone_size: .
d_call: .
cdr3_aa: ASSLVRVSPHEQY

v_call: TRBV12-3/TRBV12-4
clone_size: few
d_call: TRBD1
cdr3_aa: ASSITNRGIGGYT

v_call: TRBV20-1
clone_size: few
d_call: .
cdr3_aa: SASRGGLTGELF

v_call: TRBV20-1
clone_size: many
d_call: .
cdr3_aa: SASLGFHSNQPQH

v_call: TRBV18
clone_size: few
d_call: .
cdr3_aa: ASSPDFQIEQY

v_call: TRBV7-9
clone_size: .
d_call: .
cdr3_aa: ASSFAMGTQY

v_call: TRBV11-2
clone_size: .
d_call: .
cdr3_aa: ASSLMRAYNEQF

v_call: TRBV5-1
clone_size: .
d_call: TRBD2
cdr3_aa: ASSDNVAGEQY

v_call: TRBV15
clone_size: .
d_call: TRBD1
cdr3_aa: ATSRGTGGNGELF

v_call: TRBV9
clone_size: .
d_call: .
cdr3_aa: ASSVGGRNYNEQF

v_call: TRBV6-1
clone_size: many
d_call: .
cdr3_aa: ASARLLGAEKLF

v_call: TRBV5-1
clone_size: .
d_call: .
cdr3_aa: ASSLADRSEQY

v_call: TRBV29-1
clone_size: .
d_call: .
cdr3_aa: SVGHRVNTGELF

v_call: TRBV27
clone_size: many
d_call: .
cdr3_aa: ASSPTTARYNEQF

v_call: TRBV29-1
clone_size: few
d_call: .
cdr3_aa: SADRGGASSADTQY

v_call: TRBV6-2/TRBV6-3
clone_size: .
d_call: TRBD2
cdr3_aa: ASSLSGTSAYNEQF

v_call: TRBV20-1
clone_size: .
d_call: .
cdr3_aa: SARSSRVHNEQF

v_call: TRBV7-2
clone_size: .
d_call: TRBD1
cdr3_aa: ASSAGQGYTGELF

v_call: TRBV12-3/TRBV12-4
clone_size: .
d_call: TRBD2
cdr3_aa: ASSSSWTSGNGETQY

v_call: TRBV7-2
clone_size: .
d_call: TRBD2
cdr3_aa: ASSSASGGGQY

v_call: TRBV7-2
clone_size: .
d_call: TRBD2
cdr3_aa: ASSLGLAGGFSEQF

v_call: TRBV9
clone_size: .
d_call: .
cdr3_aa: ASSVDYSSYEQY